The source of this T cell receptor beta chain is a study of shared clonotypes between healthy human individuals. Study at large: A couple of women and a few men aged 18 to 49 served as donors. Study-level results: Approximately 5% of naive CD4 clonotypes were shared across a handful of donors. Unshared clonotypes carried lower generation probabilities than those common to all four donors.

The J segment lost 5 bases and the V segment lost 7 bases, leaving 5 bases of the junction unmatched. This CDR3 comprises 13 residues. Germline V lookup: CDR1 MNHNS, CDR2 SASEGT. In the case of this clone: The antigen remains unidentified.

The input for sorted-subset replicate PCRs was 200 ng DNA, around 27,000 T cell genomes. Clones were sequenced by immunoSEQ multiplex PCR, and TCRdb holds only the in-frame ones, with some missing. The table records a few hundred thousand clones, about 96% of them present only once. This chain joins TRBV6-1 and TRBJ1-2; 9 nucleotides match TRBD1. The sequenced sample consisted of memory CD8+ T cells sorted from blood. The subset: CD45RO+ cells pooled with CCR7-negative TemRA cells. The receptor was isolated from a man between 25 and 39 years old in good health. The CDR3 region has the DNA TGTGCCAGCAAAGGGGACAGGGTGTATGGCTACACCTTC. Encoded protein: CASKGDRVYGYTF.